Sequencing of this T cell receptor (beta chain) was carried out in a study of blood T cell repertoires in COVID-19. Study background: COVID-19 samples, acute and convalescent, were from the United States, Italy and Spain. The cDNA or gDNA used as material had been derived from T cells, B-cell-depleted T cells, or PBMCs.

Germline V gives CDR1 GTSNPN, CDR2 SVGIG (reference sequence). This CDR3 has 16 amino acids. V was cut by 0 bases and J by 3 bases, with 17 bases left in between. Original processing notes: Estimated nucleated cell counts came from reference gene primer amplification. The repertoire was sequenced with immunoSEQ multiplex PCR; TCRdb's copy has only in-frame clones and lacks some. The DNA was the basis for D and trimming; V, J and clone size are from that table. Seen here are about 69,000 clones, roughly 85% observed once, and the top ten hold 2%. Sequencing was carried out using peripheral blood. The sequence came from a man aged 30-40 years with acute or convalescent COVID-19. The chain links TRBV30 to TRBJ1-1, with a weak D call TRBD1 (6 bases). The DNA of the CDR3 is TGTGCCTGGAGTGTACCCATAACAGGGTATTACACTGAAGCTTTCTTT. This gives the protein CAWSVPITGYYTEAFF. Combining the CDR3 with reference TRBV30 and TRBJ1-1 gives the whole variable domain SQTIHQWPATLVQPVGSPLSLECTVEGTSNPNLYWYRQAAGRGLQLLFYSVGIGQISSEVPQNLSASRPQDRQFILSSKKLLLSDSGFYLCAWSVPITGYYTEAFFGQGTRLTVV.